The 21 T cell receptor beta chains presented below share a single source sample, sequenced in a study of OX40 agonist ivuxolimab in advanced cancers. Libraries were prepared through the immunoSEQ multiplex PCR assay. The table was pulled from immuneACCESS by TCRdb, which kept in-frame rearrangements only. Such tables lose some clones; where checked, under half of the loss comes from unresolved V genes, and the rest has no known cause. The sample table holds about 98,000 clones, of which around nine tenths were seen once. The top ten hold more than 0.8% of the sample. The source material was CD4+ or CD8+ T cells sorted from blood, sampled in a trial of the OX40 agonist ivuxolimab. These receptors all stem from an adult with an advanced solid tumor such as melanoma, head and neck, liver or kidney cancer.

The gene calls are TRBV18 and TRBJ1-4; no clear D gene. Trimming took off 0 bases at V and 6 bases at J, with 8 bases between the two ends. Germline V lookup: CDR1 KGHSH, CDR2 LQKENI. The CDR3 runs 14 residues. The CDR3 here is CASSPPARHEKLFF. Here the CDR3 DNA reads TGTGCCAGCTCACCACCGGCCAGACATGAAAAACTGTTTTTT.

The chain couples TRBV30 to TRBJ1-2; D is ambiguous. Germline lookup yields CDR1 GTSNPN and CDR2 SVGIG (reference sequence). V lost 2 bases and J 1 base, leaving 14 bases between the germline ends. CDR3 length: 15 amino acids. CDR3 in DNA: TGTGCCTGGAGTCTGTGGGCAGCCAGTAACTATGGCTACACCTTC. This encodes CAWSLWAASNYGYTF.

V and J are TRBV19 and TRBJ1-5; tentatively, D is TRBD1 (6 bases). Germline-derived CDR1 and CDR2 are LNHDA and SQIVND (reference sequence). This CDR3 has 12 amino acids. The ends were cut back, 2 bases at V and 7 bases at J, with 6 bases in the middle. The CDR3 coding sequence is TGTGCCAGTAGTATAAGGGGGCAGCCCCAGCATTTT. Translating gives CASSIRGQPQHF.

V usage is TRBV5-1 and J usage is TRBJ2-3; 11 bases agree with TRBD2. The CDR3 loop spans 16 amino acids. V gave up 6 bases and J gave up 1 base; unmatched junction bases: 7. Germline loops: CDR1 SGHRS, CDR2 YFSETQ. The CDR3 coding sequence is TGCGCCAGCACCGCCTCGGGACTAGCGGGCACAGATACGCAGTATTTT. Protein: CASTASGLAGTDTQYF.

J is TRBJ2-5 and V is TRBV4-2; 7 bases line up with TRBD2. Trimming cost V 0 bases and J 5 bases; bases outside gene matches: 3. The CDR3 is 14 residues long. Germline assignment: CDR1 LGHNA and CDR2 YNFKEQ. As DNA, the CDR3 is TGTGCCAGCAGCCAAGATGGCGGGAGTGAGACCCAGTACTTC. Translating gives CASSQDGGSETQYF.

The CDR3 loop is CSGRAGTGAVLYNEQFF. The CDR3, as DNA: TGCAGCGGCCGGGCGGGGACAGGGGCCGTTTTGTACAATGAGCAGTTCTTC. This chain joins TRBV29-1 and TRBJ2-1; TRBD1 matches at 10 bases. This CDR3 contains 17 residues. Germline V gene lookup returns CDR1 SQVTM and CDR2 ANQGSEA. J was trimmed by 4 bases and V by 7 bases; bases with no gene match: 16.

The chain employs TRBV5-6 and TRBJ2-7; D is perhaps TRBD2 (5 bases). The CDR3 is made up of 14 amino acids. V lost 2 bases and J 2 bases, leaving 11 bases between the germline ends. Germline values: CDR1 SGHDT, CDR2 YYEEEE. The CDR3 sequence is CASSFRTGTYEQYF. The CDR3 region has the DNA TGTGCCAGCAGCTTTCGGACGGGGACCTACGAGCAGTACTTC.

The chain couples TRBV28 to TRBJ1-6; D might be TRBD1 (6 bases). Trimming shortened V by 4 bases and J by 4 bases, and 17 bases separated the two germline ends. CDR1 and CDR2 from the germline V gene are MDHEN and SYDVKM. CDR3 length: 17 amino acids. The CDR3: CASSSGQFRAYNSPLHF. The CDR3 DNA sequence: TGTGCCAGCAGTTCCGGACAGTTTCGAGCTTATAATTCACCCCTCCACTTT.

The V gene is TRBV2, the J gene TRBJ1-1; D is unclear. The CDR3 has 12 residues. The germline CDR1 and CDR2 sequences are SNHLY and FYNNEI. V lost 8 bases to trimming and J lost 2 bases, with 9 bases between them. CDR3 sequence: CASQDQNTEAFF. The CDR3 coding sequence is TGTGCCAGCCAAGACCAAAACACTGAAGCTTTCTTT.

This rearrangement joins TRBV5-6 to TRBJ2-3; tentative D call: TRBD2 (5 bases). Germline V gives CDR1 SGHDT, CDR2 YYEEEE. With 4 bases removed from V and 3 bases from J, the gap between germline ends came to 15 bases. The CDR3 has 15 amino acids. The CDR3 DNA is TGTGCCAGCAGCCCCACGGGAACGGCGACAGATACGCAGTATTTT. Encoded protein: CASSPTGTATDTQYF.

The chain carries TRBV19 and TRBJ2-1; 10 bases align to TRBD2. J lost 5 bases, V lost 5 bases, and 6 bases had no gene match. The CDR3 is 15 amino acids. CDR1 and CDR2 (germline): LNHDA, SQIVND (reference sequence). The CDR3, as DNA: TGTGCCAGTAGTTCAGCGGGAGGGCAGGACAATGAGCAGTTCTTC. As protein: CASSSAGGQDNEQFF.

The chain joins TRBV7-2 to TRBJ2-5; no clear D. The germline gives CDR1 SGHTA, CDR2 FQGNSA. This CDR3 is built from 14 residues. V was trimmed by 2 bases and J by 0 bases, leaving 7 bases between them. The CDR3 nucleotides read TGTGCCAGCAGCTTACGAGTAAACCAAGAGACCCAGTACTTC. Protein product: CASSLRVNQETQYF.

The V gene is TRBV18, the J gene TRBJ1-1, with D maybe TRBD1 (5 bases). CDR1 is KGHSH and CDR2 is LQKENI in the germline V gene. The V gene lost 3 bases and the J gene lost 6 bases, with 17 bases spanning the gap. The CDR3 has 15 residues. The CDR3 region is CASSPPSLSGAEAFF. The CDR3, as DNA: TGTGCCAGCTCACCCCCGTCTTTGTCGGGGGCTGAAGCTTTCTTT.

The rearrangement uses TRBV14 and TRBJ2-1, with TRBD2 matching 10 bases. Germline-derived CDR1 and CDR2 are SGHDN and FVKESK. The junction had 10 bases not matched to a gene; V was cut back by 7 bases and J by 7 bases. The CDR3 is 15 residues long. CDR3 loop: CASTPSGRGRNEQFF. The DNA for the CDR3 is TGTGCCAGCACCCCAAGCGGGAGGGGACGAAATGAGCAGTTCTTC.

The chain uses TRBV5-1 and TRBJ2-2; maybe TRBD2 (6 bases). The germline gives CDR1 SGHRS, CDR2 YFSETQ. The CDR3 runs 15 residues. The V end was cut by 3 bases, the J end by 2 bases, with 11 bases between. CDR3 DNA: TGCGCCAGCAGCTCCCGACTAGGCAACACCGGGGAGCTGTTTTTT. Amino acid sequence: CASSSRLGNTGELFF.

The chain links TRBV4-3 to TRBJ1-5, with unresolved D. Trimming took off 2 bases at V and 4 bases at J, with 12 bases between the two ends. Germline loops: CDR1 LGHNA, CDR2 YSLEER. This CDR3 spans 15 amino acids. The CDR3 protein is CASSQSRQPNQPQHF. CDR3 sequence (DNA): TGCGCCAGCAGCCAATCGAGGCAGCCAAATCAGCCCCAGCATTTT.

The chain joins TRBV7-8 to TRBJ2-2, with D uncertain. V lost 5 bases to trimming and J lost 5 bases, with 9 bases between them. CDR3 size: 13 residues. CDR1 is SGHVS and CDR2 is FQNEAQ in the germline V gene. CDR3 nucleotides: TGTGCCAGCAGCCGCCGATGGACCGGGGAGCTGTTTTTT. Protein: CASSRRWTGELFF.

The chain has TRBV30 and TRBJ2-1, with D perhaps given as TRBD1 or TRBD2 (6 bases each). The CDR3 is 13 amino acids. CDR1 is GTSNPN, CDR2 SVGIG, per germline (reference sequence). V gave up 3 bases and J gave up 4 bases, with 10 bases separating them. The CDR3 here is CAWRKGGYNEQFF. The CDR3 region has the DNA TGTGCCTGGAGAAAGGGGGGATACAATGAGCAGTTCTTC.

V is TRBV6-6 and J is TRBJ2-5; 7 bases are shared with TRBD2. In germline, CDR1 is MNHNY, CDR2 SVGAGI (reference sequence). The CDR3 loop spans 12 amino acids. With 10 bases clipped from V and 4 bases from J, the junction kept 6 bases outside the gene matches. This chain's CDR3 is CATRLAAETQYF. CDR3 in DNA: TGTGCCACCAGACTAGCAGCAGAGACCCAGTACTTC.

This clone was counted between two and nine times. The V call is TRBV7-5, the J call TRBJ2-1; the listed D gene, TRBD2, was not tested against the DNA. TRBV7-5 is an annotated pseudogene. The CDR3 consists of 14 residues. This CDR3 reads CARSPLAEVREQFF. The CDR3 bases are TGTGCCAGAAGCCCCTTGGCGGAGGTACGTGAGCAGTTCTTC.

This clone was counted between two and nine times. The chain couples TRBV5-6 to TRBJ2-7; the D gene is possibly TRBD2 (5 bases). Trimming took 0 bases from V and 5 from J, leaving 18 bases between them. Germline CDR1 reads SGHDT; CDR2 reads YYEEEE. CDR3 length equals 16 residues. In DNA, the CDR3 is TGTGCCAGCAGCTTGGGTGGAGCGGCCTCTCGGGACGAGCAGTACTTC. Its protein is CASSLGGAASRDEQYF.